A single sample is the source of the 5 T cell receptor beta chains below, sequenced in a study of response to subunit inactivated influenza vaccine. TCRdb itself ran the RT-PCR reads through MiXCR, one entry per CDR3 protein. The sample shows around 480,000 distinct CDR3 sequences, 15% to 20% of them seen only once. Sequencing used CD4+ T cells sorted from PBMCs, obtained roughly 24 months after vaccination. These receptors came from a man aged 50 to 69 who received an inactivated influenza vaccine.

The rearrangement uses TRBV10-3 and TRBJ1-5, with D perhaps TRBD1 (6 bases). The CDR3 runs to 15 residues. The germline V gene has CDR1 ENHRY and CDR2 SYGVKD. Trimming took off 2 bases at V and 4 bases at J, with 12 bases between the two ends. CDR3 in amino acids: CAISERGQSNQPQHF. Here the CDR3 DNA reads TGTGCCATCAGTGAGAGAGGACAGTCGAATCAGCCCCAGCATTTT.

V usage is TRBV5-1 and J usage is TRBJ2-2; TRBD1 matches at 10 bases. The CDR3 sequence is 16 residues long. The germline V gene has CDR1 SGHRS and CDR2 YFSETQ. Unmatched junction bases numbered 5, after V lost 4 bases and J lost 2 bases. The CDR3 loop reads CASSRDRGVNTGELFF. In nucleotides, the CDR3 is TGCGCCAGCAGCCGGGACAGGGGCGTTAACACCGGGGAGCTGTTTTTT. Looking up the rest from reference TRBV5-1 and TRBJ2-2 gives the full variable domain: KAGVTQTPRYLIKTRGQQVTLSCSPISGHRSVSWYQQTPGQGLQFLFEYFSETQRNKGNFPGRFSGRQFSNSRSEMNVSTLELGDSALYLCASSRDRGVNTGELFFGEGSRLTVL.

This clonotype was picked up a small number of times. The rearrangement links TRBV28 to TRBJ2-5; TRBD2 agrees at 7 bases. V shed 6 bases, J shed 5 bases, and the junction held 15 bases outside the gene matches. The CDR3 extends over 16 amino acids. Germline V gives CDR1 MDHEN, CDR2 SYDVKM. The chain's CDR3 is CASSRQGLWESETQYF. CDR3 coding DNA: TGTGCCAGCAGCCGCCAGGGACTATGGGAGAGTGAGACCCAGTACTTC.

This clonotype occurred a few times. The chain recombines TRBV20-1 with TRBJ2-3, with 7 bases fitting TRBD1. J was trimmed by 3 bases and V by 6 bases; bases with no gene match: 15. This CDR3 contains 16 residues. The germline V gene encodes CDR1 DFQATT and CDR2 SNEGSKA (reference sequence). Here the CDR3 reads CSARTGTAYGTDTQYF. The CDR3 bases are TGCAGTGCGAGGACCGGGACAGCATACGGGACAGATACGCAGTATTTT.

The chain carries TRBV9 and TRBJ1-5; 8 positions agree with TRBD1. The CDR3 extends over 16 amino acids. Trimming cost V 4 bases and J 0 bases; bases outside gene matches: 6. The germline V gene encodes CDR1 SGDLS and CDR2 YYNGEE. The CDR3 DNA follows: TGTGCCAGCAGCCCCGGGACAGGTTATAGCAATCAGCCCCAGCATTTT. Protein product: CASSPGTGYSNQPQHF.